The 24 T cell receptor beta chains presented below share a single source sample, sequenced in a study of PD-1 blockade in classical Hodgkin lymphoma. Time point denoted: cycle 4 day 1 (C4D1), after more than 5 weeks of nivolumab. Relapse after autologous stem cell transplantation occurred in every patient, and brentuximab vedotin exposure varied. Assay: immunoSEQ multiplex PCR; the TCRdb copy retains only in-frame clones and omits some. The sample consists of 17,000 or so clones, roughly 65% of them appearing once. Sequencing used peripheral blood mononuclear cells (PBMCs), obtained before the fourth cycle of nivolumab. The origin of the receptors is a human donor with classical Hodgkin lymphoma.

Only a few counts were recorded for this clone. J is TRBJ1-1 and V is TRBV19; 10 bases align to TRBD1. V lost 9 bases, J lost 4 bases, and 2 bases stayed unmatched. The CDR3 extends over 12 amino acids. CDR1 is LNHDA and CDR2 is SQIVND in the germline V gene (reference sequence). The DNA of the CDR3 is TGTGCCAGCGGACAGGGGGGCACTGAAGCTTTCTTT. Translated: CASGQGGTEAFF.

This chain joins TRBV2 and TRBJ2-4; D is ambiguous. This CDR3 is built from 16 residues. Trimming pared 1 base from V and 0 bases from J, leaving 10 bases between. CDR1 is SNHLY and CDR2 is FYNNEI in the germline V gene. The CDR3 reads CASSEGQQLAKNIQYF. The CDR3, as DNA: TGTGCCAGCAGTGAAGGGCAGCAACTAGCCAAAAACATTCAGTACTTC.

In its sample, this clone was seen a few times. The CDR3 loop reads CASSVAASGMNTEAFF. DNA of the CDR3: TGTGCCAGCAGCGTAGCCGCGAGTGGGATGAACACTGAAGCTTTCTTT. The chain carries TRBV9 and TRBJ1-1, with D unclear. Per the germline V gene, CDR1 is SGDLS and CDR2 is YYNGEE. The CDR3 has 16 amino acids. Trimming stripped 0 bases from V and 0 bases from J, with 12 bases between.

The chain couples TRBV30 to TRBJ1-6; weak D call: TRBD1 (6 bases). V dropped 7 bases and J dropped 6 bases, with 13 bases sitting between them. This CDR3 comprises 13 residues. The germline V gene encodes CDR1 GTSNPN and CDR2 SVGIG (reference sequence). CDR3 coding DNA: TGTGCCTCCATCGGACAGTTTAATTCACCCCTCCACTTT. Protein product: CASIGQFNSPLHF.

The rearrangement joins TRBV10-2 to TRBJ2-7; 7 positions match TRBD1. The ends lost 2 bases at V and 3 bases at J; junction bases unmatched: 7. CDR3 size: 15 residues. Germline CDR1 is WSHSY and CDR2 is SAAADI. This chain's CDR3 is CASSEIGRQGYEQYF. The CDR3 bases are TGCGCCAGCAGTGAGATCGGTCGACAGGGCTACGAGCAGTACTTC.

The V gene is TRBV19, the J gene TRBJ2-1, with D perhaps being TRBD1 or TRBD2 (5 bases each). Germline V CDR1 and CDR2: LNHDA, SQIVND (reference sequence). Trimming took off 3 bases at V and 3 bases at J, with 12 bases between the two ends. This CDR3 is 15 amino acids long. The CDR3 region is CASSISGTNYNEQFF. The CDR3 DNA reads TGTGCCAGTAGTATCTCCGGGACCAACTACAATGAGCAGTTCTTC.

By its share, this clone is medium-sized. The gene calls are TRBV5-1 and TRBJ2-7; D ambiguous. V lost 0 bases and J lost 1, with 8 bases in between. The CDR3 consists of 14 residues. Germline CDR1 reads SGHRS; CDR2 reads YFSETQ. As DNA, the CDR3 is TGCGCCAGCAGCTTGGATCCCTCATCCTACGAGCAGTACTTC. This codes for CASSLDPSSYEQYF.

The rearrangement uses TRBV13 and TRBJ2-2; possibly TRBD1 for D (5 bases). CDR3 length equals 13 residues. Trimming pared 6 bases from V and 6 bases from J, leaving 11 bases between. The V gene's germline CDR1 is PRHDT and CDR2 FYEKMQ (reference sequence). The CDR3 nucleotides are TGTGCCAGCAGTGACAGTTGGGCCGGGGAGCTGTTTTTT. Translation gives CASSDSWAGELFF.

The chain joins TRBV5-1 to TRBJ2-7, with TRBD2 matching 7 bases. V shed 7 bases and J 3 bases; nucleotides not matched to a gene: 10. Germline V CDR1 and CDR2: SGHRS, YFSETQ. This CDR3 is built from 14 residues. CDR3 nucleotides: TGCGCCAGCTCTGAAGGCGGGAGTCTCTACGAGCAGTACTTC. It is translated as CASSEGGSLYEQYF.

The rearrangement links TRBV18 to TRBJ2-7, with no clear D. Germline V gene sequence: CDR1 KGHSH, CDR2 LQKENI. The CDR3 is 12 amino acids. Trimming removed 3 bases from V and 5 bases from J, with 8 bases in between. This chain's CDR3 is CASSPPSDEQYF. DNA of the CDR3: TGTGCCAGCTCACCCCCCTCGGACGAGCAGTACTTC.

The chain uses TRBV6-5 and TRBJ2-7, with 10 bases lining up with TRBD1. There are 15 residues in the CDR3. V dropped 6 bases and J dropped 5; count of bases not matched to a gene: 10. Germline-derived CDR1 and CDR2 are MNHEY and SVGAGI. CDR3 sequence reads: CASRLTGTGANEQYF. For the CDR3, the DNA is TGTGCCAGCAGATTAACCGGGACAGGGGCGAACGAGCAGTACTTC.

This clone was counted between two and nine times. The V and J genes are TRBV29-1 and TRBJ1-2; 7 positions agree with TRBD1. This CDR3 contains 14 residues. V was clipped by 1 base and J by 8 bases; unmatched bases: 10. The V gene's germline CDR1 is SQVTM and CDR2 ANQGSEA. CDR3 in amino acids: CSVEAVGGVAGYTF. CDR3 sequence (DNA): TGCAGCGTTGAAGCTGTAGGGGGCGTAGCGGGCTACACCTTC.

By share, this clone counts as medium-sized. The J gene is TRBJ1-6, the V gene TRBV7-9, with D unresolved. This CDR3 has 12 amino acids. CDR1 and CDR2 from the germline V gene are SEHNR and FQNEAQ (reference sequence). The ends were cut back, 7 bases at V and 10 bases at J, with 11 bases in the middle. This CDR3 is CASTRWHSPLHF. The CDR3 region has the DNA TGTGCCAGCACCCGGTGGCACTCACCCCTCCACTTT. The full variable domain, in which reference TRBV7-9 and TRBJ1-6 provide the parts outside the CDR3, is DTGVSQNPRHKITKRGQNVTFRCDPISEHNRLYWYRQTLGQGPEFLTYFQNEAQLEKSRLLSDRFSAERPKGSFSTLEIQRTEQGDSAMYLCASTRWHSPLHFGNGTRLTVT.

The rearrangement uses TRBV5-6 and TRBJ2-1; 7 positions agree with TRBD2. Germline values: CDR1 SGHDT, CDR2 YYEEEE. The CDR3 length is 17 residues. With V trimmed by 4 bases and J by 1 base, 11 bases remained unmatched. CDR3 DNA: TGTGCCAGCAGCGGAATACTAGCGCTGCTTTCCTACAATGAGCAGTTCTTC. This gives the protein CASSGILALLSYNEQFF.

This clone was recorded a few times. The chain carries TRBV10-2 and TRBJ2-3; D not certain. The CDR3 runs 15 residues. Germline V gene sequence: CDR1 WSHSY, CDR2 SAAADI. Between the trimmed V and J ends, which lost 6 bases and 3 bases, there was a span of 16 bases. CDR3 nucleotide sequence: TGCGCCAGCAGCCTCACCGTTGCCGAAACAGATACGCAGTATTTT. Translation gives CASSLTVAETDTQYF.

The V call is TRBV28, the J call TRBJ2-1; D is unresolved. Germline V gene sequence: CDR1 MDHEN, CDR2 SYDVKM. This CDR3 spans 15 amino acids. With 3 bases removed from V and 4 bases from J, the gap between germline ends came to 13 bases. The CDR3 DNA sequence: TGTGCCAGCAGTTTCCCCCTGACTGGTTACAATGAGCAGTTCTTC. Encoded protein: CASSFPLTGYNEQFF.

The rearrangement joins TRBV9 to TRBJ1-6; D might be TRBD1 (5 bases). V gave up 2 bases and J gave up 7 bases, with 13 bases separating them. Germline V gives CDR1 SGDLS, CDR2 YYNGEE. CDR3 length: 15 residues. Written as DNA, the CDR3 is TGTGCCAGCAGCGTCTGGGGACGGGAAAATTCACCCCTCCACTTT. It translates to CASSVWGRENSPLHF.

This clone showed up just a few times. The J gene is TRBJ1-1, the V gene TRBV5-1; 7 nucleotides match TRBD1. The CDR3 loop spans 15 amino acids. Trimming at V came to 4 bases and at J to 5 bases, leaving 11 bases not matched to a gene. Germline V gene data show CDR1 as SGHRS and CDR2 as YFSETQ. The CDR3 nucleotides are TGCGCCAGCAGCCGCGGGACAGACCTGGGAACTGAAGCTTTCTTT. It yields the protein CASSRGTDLGTEAFF.

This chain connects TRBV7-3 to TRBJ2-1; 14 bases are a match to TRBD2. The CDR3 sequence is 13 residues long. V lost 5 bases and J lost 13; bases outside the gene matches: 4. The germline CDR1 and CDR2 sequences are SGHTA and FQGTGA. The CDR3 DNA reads TGTGCCAGCAGCCTCGGACTAGCGGGAGGCCAGTTCTTC. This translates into CASSLGLAGGQFF.

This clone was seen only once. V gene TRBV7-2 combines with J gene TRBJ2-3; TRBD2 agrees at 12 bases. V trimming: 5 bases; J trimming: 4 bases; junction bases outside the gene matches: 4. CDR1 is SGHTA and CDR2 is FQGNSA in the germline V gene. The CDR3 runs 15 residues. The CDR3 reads CASSMTSGSADTQYF. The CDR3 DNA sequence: TGTGCCAGCAGCATGACTAGCGGGAGTGCAGATACGCAGTATTTT.

The CDR3, as DNA: TGTGCCAGCAGTTTATCGGGCCTCCCTAATGAAAAACTGTTTTTT. It specifies CASSLSGLPNEKLFF. V and J are TRBV27 and TRBJ1-4; D remains ambiguous. The ends were cut back, 0 bases at V and 3 bases at J, with 8 bases in the middle. Germline values: CDR1 MNHEY, CDR2 SMNVEV (reference sequence). The CDR3 loop spans 15 amino acids.

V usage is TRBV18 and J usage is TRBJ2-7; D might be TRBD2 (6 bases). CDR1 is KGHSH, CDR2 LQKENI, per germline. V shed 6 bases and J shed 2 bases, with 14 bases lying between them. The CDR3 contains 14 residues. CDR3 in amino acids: CASSPQGEAYEQYF. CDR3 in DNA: TGTGCCAGCTCCCCCCAAGGGGAGGCCTACGAGCAGTACTTC.

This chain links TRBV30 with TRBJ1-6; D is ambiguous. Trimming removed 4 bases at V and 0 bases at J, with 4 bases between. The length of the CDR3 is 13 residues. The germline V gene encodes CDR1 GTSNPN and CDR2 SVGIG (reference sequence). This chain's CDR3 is CAWTSSYNSPLHF. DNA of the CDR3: TGTGCCTGGACAAGCTCCTATAATTCACCCCTCCACTTT.

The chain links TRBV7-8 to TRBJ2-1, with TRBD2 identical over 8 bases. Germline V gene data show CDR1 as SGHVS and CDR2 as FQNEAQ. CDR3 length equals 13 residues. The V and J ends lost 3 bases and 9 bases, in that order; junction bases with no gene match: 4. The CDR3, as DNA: TGTGCCAGCAGCTTGGGACTAGTTCCTGAGCAGTTCTTC. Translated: CASSLGLVPEQFF.